Described below is a single T cell receptor beta chain sequence and its context. This entry is derived from a study of T cells after yellow fever vaccination. General study points: A secondary response was less intense yet reached its peak sooner, at day 5 versus 15. The CD4 and CD8 compartments had a small share of their clonotypes in common. Post-booster samples contained most primary-vaccination clones (around 96% CD4, about 90% CD8).

The CDR3 sequence is 14 residues long. The germline V gene has CDR1 LNHNV and CDR2 YYDKDF (reference sequence). With 3 bases clipped from V and 8 bases from J, the junction kept 0 bases outside the gene matches. In making TCR cDNA, 5'RACE template switching added a universal primer site and UMIs to it. One entry per CDR3 protein, called by TCRdb with MiXCR from the 5' RACE reads. The sample has around 88,000 distinct CDR3 sequences; more than 10% are singletons. This TCR derives from a man aged 18 to 29 who received the YFV17D yellow fever vaccine. The gene calls are TRBV15 and TRBJ1-6; 11 bases are shared with TRBD1. Material: CD8+ T cells not binding an NS4B(214-222) dextramer, sorted from PBMCs, obtained 21 days after the first yellow fever vaccination. The CDR3: CATSRDRGHSPLHF. In DNA form, the CDR3 reads TGTGCCACCAGCAGGGACAGGGGGCATTCACCCCTCCACTTT.